This T cell receptor beta chain originates from a study of blood T cell repertoires in COVID-19. Overall study: Whether acute or convalescent, the COVID-19 samples came from the United States, Italy and Spain. T cells, B-cell-depleted T cells, or PBMCs provided the cDNA or gDNA that served as material.

Original handling: Using reference gene primer amplification, nucleated cell counts were estimated. Assay used: immunoSEQ multiplex PCR; TCRdb lists only in-frame clones, some missing. V and J calls and clone size are given by that table; D and trimming were obtained from the DNA. The table includes 150,000 to 200,000 clones, about 85% detected once. Trimming at V came to 6 bases and at J to 6 bases, leaving 4 bases not matched to a gene. The germline V gene encodes CDR1 DFQATT and CDR2 SNEGSKA (reference sequence). CDR3 length equals 11 residues. While infection was still active, Seattle patients were enrolled and then followed longitudinally.

This receptor was taken from a man older than 75 with COVID-19, enrolled during active disease. The rearrangement links TRBV20-1 to TRBJ1-1; 7 positions agree with TRBD1. The specimen sequenced was peripheral blood. CDR3 coding DNA: TGCAGTGCAACAGGGGTATCTGAAGCTTTCTTT. It is translated as CSATGVSEAFF.